This TCR beta chain was observed in a study of shared clonotypes between healthy human individuals. Study-level findings and limits: An expected dependence of interdonor clonotype sharing on sequencing depth was noted. Naive subsets, compared against memory subsets, generally had larger estimated richness values.

Terminally differentiated effector memory CD45RA+ cells were left out of the naive CD8 fraction, which was CD45RO-negative and positively selected for CCR7. V lost 5 bases and J lost 6, with 11 bases in between. Germline-derived CDR1 and CDR2 are MNHEY and SMNVEV (reference sequence). The CDR3 is 13 residues long. Original processing methods: ImmunoSEQ output held junction-only sequences without quality scores, so filtering differed. Method: immunoSEQ multiplex PCR; TCRdb's copy keeps in-frame clones and lacks some. For V, J and clone size, that table is used; D and trimming come from the DNA. The sample records 2 million or so clones, about 95% being singletons. As to this clone: The antigen is not known.

The clonotype originates from a man aged 18-30 years in good health. The rearrangement uses TRBV27 and TRBJ2-1; tentative D call: TRBD2 (6 bases). The specimen was naive CD8+ T cells sorted from blood. The CDR3 DNA reads as TGTGCCAGCAGTCCGGGACTCCGCAATGAGCAGTTCTTC. This encodes CASSPGLRNEQFF.